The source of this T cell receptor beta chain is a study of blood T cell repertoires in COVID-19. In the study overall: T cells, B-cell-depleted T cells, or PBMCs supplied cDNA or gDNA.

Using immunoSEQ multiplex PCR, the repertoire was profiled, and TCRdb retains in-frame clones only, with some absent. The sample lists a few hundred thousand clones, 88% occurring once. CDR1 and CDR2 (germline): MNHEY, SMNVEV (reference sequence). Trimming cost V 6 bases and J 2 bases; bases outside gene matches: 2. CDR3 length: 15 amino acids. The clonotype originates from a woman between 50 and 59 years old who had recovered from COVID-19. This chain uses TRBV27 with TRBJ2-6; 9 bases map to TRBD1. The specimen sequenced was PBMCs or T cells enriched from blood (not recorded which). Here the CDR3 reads CASRTGGAGANVLTF. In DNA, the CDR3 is TGTGCCAGCAGAACAGGGGGCGCTGGGGCCAACGTCCTGACTTTC. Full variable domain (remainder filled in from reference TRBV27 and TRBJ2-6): EAQVTQNPRYLITVTGKKLTVTCSQNMNHEYMSWYRQDPGLGLRQIYYSMNVEVTDKGDVPEGYKVSRKEKRNFPLILESPSPNQTSLYFCASRTGGAGANVLTFGAGSRLTVL.